One and the same sample provided the 15 T cell receptor beta chains below, sequenced in a study of beta chain features in type 1 diabetes. Points from the study as a whole: Among all four CD4+ subsets, Type 1 diabetes patients had TCRB CDR3s that were moderately but significantly shorter.

Every isolated RNA sample was fully reverse transcribed, so sequencing captured expressed TCRB transcripts. Libraries were prepared by immunoSEQ multiplex PCR; TCRdb keeps only in-frame clonotypes and omits some of them. The sample carries hundreds of thousands of clones, around 15% recorded once. Which antigens these TCRs recognize remains unknown. Sequenced input: naive CD4+ T cells from blood. All receptors come from a man between 18 and 35 years old with type 1 diabetes.

This clone was seen a handful of times. The J gene is TRBJ1-5, the V gene TRBV28, with D perhaps TRBD1 (5 bases). There are 15 residues in the CDR3. Trimming removed 7 bases at V and 2 bases at J, with 15 bases between. Per germline, CDR1 MDHEN and CDR2 SYDVKM. The CDR3 reads CASTWGGEGNQPQHF. CDR3 nucleotides: TGTGCCAGCACTTGGGGAGGGGAGGGCAATCAGCCCCAGCATTTT.

This chain joins TRBV7-8 and TRBJ2-6; a possible D gene is TRBD1 (5 bases). With 5 bases removed from V and 0 bases from J, the gap between germline ends came to 11 bases. The germline CDR1 and CDR2 sequences are SGHVS and FQNEAQ. The CDR3 sequence is 16 residues long. CDR3 region: CASSVDTGSGANVLTF. The CDR3 DNA reads as TGTGCCAGCAGCGTTGACACAGGCTCTGGGGCCAACGTCCTGACTTTC.

This clone came up a few times. The chain carries TRBV4-1 and TRBJ2-3; perhaps TRBD1 as D (6 bases). The CDR3 runs 18 residues. Germline V lookup: CDR1 MGHRA, CDR2 YSYEKL. The V gene lost 1 base and the J gene lost 0 bases, with 17 bases spanning the gap. CDR3 amino acids: CASSQGRLGGTSTDTQYF. The CDR3 DNA reads TGCGCCAGCAGCCAAGGGAGATTAGGGGGAACTAGCACAGATACGCAGTATTTT.

The rearrangement uses TRBV5-1 and TRBJ2-1; either TRBD1 or TRBD2 may supply D (5 bases each). Germline assignment: CDR1 SGHRS and CDR2 YFSETQ. The V and J ends lost 0 bases and 10 bases respectively, with 17 bases between them. This CDR3 contains 15 residues. The CDR3 sequence is CASSLAIGERGEQFF. CDR3 bases: TGCGCCAGCAGCTTGGCTATCGGGGAGAGGGGAGAGCAGTTCTTC.

This clone was seen a handful of times. The gene calls are TRBV6-5 and TRBJ2-7; TRBD2 aligns across 9 bases. The germline CDR1 and CDR2 sequences are MNHEY and SVGAGI. V shed 7 bases and J 3 bases; nucleotides not matched to a gene: 10. This CDR3 spans 15 amino acids. The CDR3 DNA reads as TGTGCCAGCACCTCTAGCGGGGCGGGGGACTACGAGCAGTACTTC. Translating it yields CASTSSGAGDYEQYF.

This chain joins TRBV9 and TRBJ2-7; TRBD2 matches at 8 bases. V gave up 5 bases and J gave up 6 bases; unmatched junction bases: 10. The germline V gene encodes CDR1 SGDLS and CDR2 YYNGEE. The CDR3 spans 14 residues. CDR3 amino acids: CASSELPGLGEQYF. As DNA, the CDR3 is TGTGCCAGCAGTGAACTACCGGGACTAGGCGAGCAGTACTTC.

J is TRBJ1-1 and V is TRBV5-1; D is possibly TRBD1 (5 bases). V was trimmed by 4 bases and J by 4 bases, leaving 11 bases between them. CDR3 length equals 13 residues. Germline V gives CDR1 SGHRS, CDR2 YFSETQ. CDR3 DNA: TGCGCCAGCAGCCCCGGGACGGCCACTGAAGCTTTCTTT. This encodes CASSPGTATEAFF.

Note on this clone: At the DNA level, this CDR3 is encoded by other sequences in the same sample as well. The V gene is TRBV5-1, the J gene TRBJ1-6, with 10 bases aligning to TRBD1. In germline, CDR1 is SGHRS, CDR2 YFSETQ. Trimming cost V 3 bases and J 7 bases; bases outside gene matches: 1. The CDR3 loop spans 14 amino acids. CDR3 loop: CASSSGQGNSPLHF. The CDR3 coding sequence is TGCGCCAGCAGCTCGGGACAGGGGAATTCACCCCTCCACTTT.

The chain carries TRBV6-5 and TRBJ1-5; D may be TRBD1 (6 bases). The V and J ends lost 6 bases and 7 bases respectively, with 19 bases between them. Germline V CDR1 and CDR2: MNHEY, SVGAGI. The CDR3 runs to 15 residues. The CDR3 sequence is CASSPGDKRSQPQHF. In DNA, the CDR3 is TGTGCCAGCAGCCCCGGGGACAAAAGGTCCCAGCCCCAGCATTTT.

This clone has more than one count but fewer than ten. This same CDR3 is encoded by further DNA sequences in the sample. This CDR3 reads CASSDGETQYF. CDR3 DNA: TGCGCCAGCAGCGACGGAGAGACCCAGTACTTC. The gene calls are TRBV5-1 and TRBJ2-5; the D is unclear. Trimming shortened V by 4 bases and J by 4 bases, and 5 bases separated the two germline ends. Germline loops: CDR1 SGHRS, CDR2 YFSETQ. The CDR3 loop spans 11 amino acids.

This clone was recorded many times. CDR3 region: CASSPTRATDNEQFF. In DNA form, the CDR3 reads TGTGCCAGCTCACCAACCCGAGCGACAGACAATGAGCAGTTCTTC. This rearrangement joins TRBV18 to TRBJ2-1; tentative D call: TRBD1 (5 bases). Trimming stripped 2 bases from V and 5 bases from J, with 13 bases between. The V gene's germline CDR1 is KGHSH and CDR2 LQKENI. This CDR3 is built from 15 residues. Full variable domain (outside the CDR3, taken from reference TRBV18 and TRBJ2-1): NAGVMQNPRHLVRRRGQEARLRCSPMKGHSHVYWYRQLPEEGLKFMVYLQKENIIDESGMPKERFSAEFPKEGPSILRIQQVVRGDSAAYFCASSPTRATDNEQFFGPGTRLTVL.

The table lists this clone with a few counts. Other DNA sequences in the same sample also yield this CDR3. V usage is TRBV13 and J usage is TRBJ2-2; D is unresolved. The germline V and J ends were trimmed by 0 bases and 1 base, with 3 bases remaining between them. Germline V CDR1 and CDR2: PRHDT, FYEKMQ (reference sequence). This CDR3 has 14 amino acids. This CDR3 is CASSLGQNTGELFF. DNA for the CDR3: TGTGCCAGCAGCTTAGGACAGAACACCGGGGAGCTGTTTTTT.

This clone came up a few times. This CDR3 is also generated by other DNA sequences in the sample. The rearrangement joins TRBV15 to TRBJ2-5; D possibly corresponds to TRBD2 (5 bases). This CDR3 region has 14 residues. Germline assignment: CDR1 LNHNV and CDR2 YYDKDF (reference sequence). Trimming cost V 0 bases and J 2 bases, with 7 bases left between them. The CDR3 coding sequence is TGTGCCACCAGCAGAGATCGGGGTCAAGAGACCCAGTACTTC. It encodes CATSRDRGQETQYF.

This chain uses TRBV7-9 with TRBJ1-1, with TRBD1 identical over 8 bases. With 5 bases clipped from V and 1 base from J, the junction kept 6 bases outside the gene matches. This CDR3 contains 15 residues. Germline V gives CDR1 SEHNR, CDR2 FQNEAQ (reference sequence). The CDR3 DNA is TGTGCCAGCAGCAACAGACAGGGGAAGAACACTGAAGCTTTCTTT. Protein: CASSNRQGKNTEAFF.

The rearrangement links TRBV5-1 to TRBJ2-3; 8 bases are a match to TRBD1. The CDR3 loop spans 14 amino acids. With 5 bases clipped from V and 6 bases from J, the junction kept 8 bases outside the gene matches. Germline V gene sequence: CDR1 SGHRS, CDR2 YFSETQ. The CDR3 bases are TGCGCCAGCAGAGGACAGGGTACTGGCGATACGCAGTATTTT. Protein sequence: CASRGQGTGDTQYF.